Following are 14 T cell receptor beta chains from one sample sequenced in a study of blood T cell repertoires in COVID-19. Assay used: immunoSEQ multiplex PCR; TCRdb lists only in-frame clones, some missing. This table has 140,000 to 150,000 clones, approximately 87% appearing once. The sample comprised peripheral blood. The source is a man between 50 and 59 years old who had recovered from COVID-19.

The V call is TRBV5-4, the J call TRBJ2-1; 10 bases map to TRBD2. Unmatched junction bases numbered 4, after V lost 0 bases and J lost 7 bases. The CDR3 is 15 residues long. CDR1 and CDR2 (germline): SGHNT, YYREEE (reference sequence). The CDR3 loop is CASSLEASGGNEQFF. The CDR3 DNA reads TGTGCCAGCAGCTTGGAGGCTAGCGGGGGAAATGAGCAGTTCTTC.

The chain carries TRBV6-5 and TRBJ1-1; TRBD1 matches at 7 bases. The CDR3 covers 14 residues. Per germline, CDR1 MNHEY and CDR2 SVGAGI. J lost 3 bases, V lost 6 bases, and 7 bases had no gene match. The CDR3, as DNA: TGTGCCAGCAGCCTACAGGACAGGTACACTGAAGCTTTCTTT. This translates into CASSLQDRYTEAFF.

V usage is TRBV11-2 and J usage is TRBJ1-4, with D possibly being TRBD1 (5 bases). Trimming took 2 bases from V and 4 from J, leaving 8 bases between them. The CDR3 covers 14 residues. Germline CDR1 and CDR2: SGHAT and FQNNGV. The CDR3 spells CASSLWGGNEKLFF. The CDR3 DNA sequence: TGTGCCAGCAGCTTATGGGGGGGTAATGAAAAACTGTTTTTT. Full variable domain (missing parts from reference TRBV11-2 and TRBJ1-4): EAGVAQSPRYKIIEKRQSVAFWCNPISGHATLYWYQQILGQGPKLLIQFQNNGVVDDSQLPKDRFSAERLKGVDSTLKIQPAKLEDSAVYLCASSLWGGNEKLFFGSGTQLSVL.

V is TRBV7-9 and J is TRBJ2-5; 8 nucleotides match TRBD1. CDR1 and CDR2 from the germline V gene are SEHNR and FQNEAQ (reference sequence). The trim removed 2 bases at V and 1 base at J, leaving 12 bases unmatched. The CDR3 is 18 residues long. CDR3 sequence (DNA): TGTGCCAGCAGCTTATGGCGAGGACAGGGATCGTCCCAAGAGACCCAGTACTTC. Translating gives CASSLWRGQGSSQETQYF.

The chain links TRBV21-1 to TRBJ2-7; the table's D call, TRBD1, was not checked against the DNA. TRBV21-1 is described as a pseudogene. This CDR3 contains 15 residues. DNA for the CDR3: TGTGCCAGCAGCAAAGCGCCCAGGGGGCGATACGAGCAGTACTTC. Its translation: CASSKAPRGRYEQYF.

CDR3 region: CASSLSGGAIYEQFF. As DNA, the CDR3 is TGTGCCAGCAGCCTTAGCGGGGGGGCTATCTATGAGCAGTTCTTC. The V and J genes are TRBV7-6 and TRBJ2-1; the match to TRBD2 covers 11 bases. This CDR3 has 15 residues. Germline assignment: CDR1 SGHVS and CDR2 FNYEAQ. V lost 5 bases and J lost 8; bases outside the gene matches: 8.

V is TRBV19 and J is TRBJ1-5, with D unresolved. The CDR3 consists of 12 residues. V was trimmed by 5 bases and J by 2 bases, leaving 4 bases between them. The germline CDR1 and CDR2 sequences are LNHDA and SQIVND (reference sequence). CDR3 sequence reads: CASSGGNQPQHF. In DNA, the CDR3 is TGTGCCAGTAGTGGAGGCAATCAGCCCCAGCATTTT.

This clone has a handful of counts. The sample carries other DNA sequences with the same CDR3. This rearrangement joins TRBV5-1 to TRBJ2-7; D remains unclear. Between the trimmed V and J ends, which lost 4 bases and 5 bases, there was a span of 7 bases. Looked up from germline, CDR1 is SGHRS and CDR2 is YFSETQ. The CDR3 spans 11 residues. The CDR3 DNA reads TGCGCCAGCAGCAGCCGGGACGAGCAGTACTTC. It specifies CASSSRDEQYF.

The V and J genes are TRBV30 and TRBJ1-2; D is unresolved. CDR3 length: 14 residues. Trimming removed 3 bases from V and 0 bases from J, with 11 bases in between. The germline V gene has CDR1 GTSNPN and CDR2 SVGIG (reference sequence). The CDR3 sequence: CAWRLEGANYGYTF. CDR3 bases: TGTGCCTGGAGGCTGGAGGGAGCTAACTATGGCTACACCTTC. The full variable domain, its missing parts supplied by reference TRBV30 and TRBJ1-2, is SQTIHQWPATLVQPVGSPLSLECTVEGTSNPNLYWYRQAAGRGLQLLFYSVGIGQISSEVPQNLSASRPQDRQFILSSKKLLLSDSGFYLCAWRLEGANYGYTFGSGTRLTVV.

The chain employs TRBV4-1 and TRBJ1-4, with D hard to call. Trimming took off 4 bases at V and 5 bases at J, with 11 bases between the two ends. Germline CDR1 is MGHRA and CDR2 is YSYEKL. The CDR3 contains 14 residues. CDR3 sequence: CASSLGPINEKLFF. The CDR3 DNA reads TGCGCCAGCAGCCTGGGCCCGATCAATGAAAAACTGTTTTTT.

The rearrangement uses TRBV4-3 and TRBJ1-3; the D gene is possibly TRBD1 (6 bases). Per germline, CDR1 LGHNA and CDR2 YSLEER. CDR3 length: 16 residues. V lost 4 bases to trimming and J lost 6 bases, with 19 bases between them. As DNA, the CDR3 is TGCGCCAGCAGCCTCCTACAAGGGGGATCCGAAAACACCATATATTTT. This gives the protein CASSLLQGGSENTIYF.

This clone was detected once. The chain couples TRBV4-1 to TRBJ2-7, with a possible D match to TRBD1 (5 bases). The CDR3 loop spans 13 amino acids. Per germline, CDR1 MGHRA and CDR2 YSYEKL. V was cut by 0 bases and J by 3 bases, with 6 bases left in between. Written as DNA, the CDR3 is TGCGCCAGCAGCCAAGACAGGGACTACGAGCAGTACTTC. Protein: CASSQDRDYEQYF.

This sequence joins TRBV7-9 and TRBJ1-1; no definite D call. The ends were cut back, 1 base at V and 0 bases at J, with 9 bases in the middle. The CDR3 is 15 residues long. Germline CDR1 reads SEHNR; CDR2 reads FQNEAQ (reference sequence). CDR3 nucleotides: TGTGCCAGCAGCTTAGTTGTAAACATGAACACTGAAGCTTTCTTT. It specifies CASSLVVNMNTEAFF.

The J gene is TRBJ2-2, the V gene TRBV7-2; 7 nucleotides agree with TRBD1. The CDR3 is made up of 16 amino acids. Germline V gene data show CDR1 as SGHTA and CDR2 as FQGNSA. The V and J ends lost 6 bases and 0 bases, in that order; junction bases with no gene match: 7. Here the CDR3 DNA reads TGTGCCAGCAGTCAACAGGGGAACGCGAACACCGGGGAGCTGTTTTTT. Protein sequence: CASSQQGNANTGELFF.